This TCR beta chain derives from a study of OX40 agonist ivuxolimab in advanced cancers. Study-level information: Among those enrolled, mean age was about 63 years (range about 23 to 85) and 75% to 90% were male.

Repertoires were generated with immunoSEQ multiplex PCR, while TCRdb's copy carries only in-frame clones and drops some. The repertoire consists of about 74,000 clones, with approximately 84% occurring once and the leading ten covering less than 2.5%. Germline CDR1 SGHAT, CDR2 FQNNGV. CDR3 length: 14 residues. V trimming: 0 bases; J trimming: 6 bases; junction bases outside the gene matches: 5. The chain employs TRBV11-2 and TRBJ2-7; TRBD1 matches at 7 bases. Sample: CD4+ or CD8+ T cells sorted from blood, taken in a trial of the OX40 agonist ivuxolimab. This receptor was taken from an adult with an advanced solid tumor such as melanoma, head and neck, liver or kidney cancer. CDR3 bases: TGTGCCAGCAGCTTAGATAGGGGGCGTCTCGAGCAGTACTTC. As protein: CASSLDRGRLEQYF.